The clone carrying this TCR beta chain came up a few times. Its antigen is currently unknown. Expressed TCRB transcripts were sequenced because the entire RNA isolate underwent reverse transcription. Sequencing was performed with immunoSEQ multiplex PCR; in TCRdb, only in-frame clones are kept and a portion is missing. The table includes roughly 300,000 clones, under 8.5% detected once. Per the germline V gene, CDR1 is LNHNV and CDR2 is YYDKDF (reference sequence). V was shortened by 3 bases and J by 6 bases, with 7 bases between the two germline ends. This CDR3 contains 12 residues. These data are taken from a study of beta chain features in type 1 diabetes. General study results and limits: The naive, central memory and Treg TCRB repertoires showed an apparent similarity that was greater among patients than among healthy donors. Among type 1 diabetes patients, VDJ junctions had fewer insertions and more deletions.

One heparinised blood draw, averaging roughly 110 mL, came from each donor. Populations isolated by sorting all had purity greater than 95%. The sample comprised central memory CD4+ T cells from blood. This chain links TRBV15 with TRBJ2-3; D uncertain. The clonotype comes from a woman aged 18-29 years in good health. The CDR3 sequence is CATSSPGDTQYF. DNA for the CDR3: TGTGCCACCAGCAGTCCGGGCGATACGCAGTATTTT.